One sample yielded the 31 T cell receptor beta chains listed below, sequenced in a study of PD-L1 blockade in urothelial cancer. Time point of the sample: pretreatment peripheral blood. The table came from immunoSEQ multiplex PCR; TCRdb's copy has only in-frame clones and leaves some out. This sample has approximately 48,000 clones, with roughly 78% found just once. The material sequenced was PBMCs, taken around atezolizumab (anti-PD-L1) treatment. These receptors were collected from a man between 65 and 85 years old with urothelial cancer.

CDR3 in amino acids: CASSPGLQGATDTQYF. CDR3 coding DNA: TGTGCCAGCTCACCCGGCCTACAGGGGGCAACGGATACGCAGTATTTT. This chain joins TRBV18 and TRBJ2-3; 9 nucleotides agree with TRBD1. Germline-derived CDR1 and CDR2 are KGHSH and LQKENI. The CDR3 is made up of 16 amino acids. V dropped 3 bases and J dropped 6; count of bases not matched to a gene: 10. The full variable domain, its missing parts supplied by reference TRBV18 and TRBJ2-3, is NAGVMQNPRHLVRRRGQEARLRCSPMKGHSHVYWYRQLPEEGLKFMVYLQKENIIDESGMPKERFSAEFPKEGPSILRIQQVVRGDSAAYFCASSPGLQGATDTQYFGPGTRLTVL.

This clone came up a few times. The rearrangement joins TRBV7-8 to TRBJ2-7, with 9 bases identical to TRBD2. There are 17 residues in the CDR3. Germline values: CDR1 SGHVS, CDR2 FQNEAQ. J lost 7 bases, V lost 1 base, and 14 bases had no gene match. This chain's CDR3 is CASSLGLREGPRGEQYF. The CDR3 nucleotides are TGTGCCAGCAGCTTAGGATTGCGGGAGGGCCCCCGAGGGGAGCAGTACTTC.

The genes are TRBV11-3 and TRBJ2-1; possible D gene TRBD1, 6 bases. Per germline, CDR1 SGHNT and CDR2 YENEEA. The CDR3 sequence is 14 residues long. Trimming left V 1 base short and J 6 bases short, with 10 bases between. The CDR3 DNA sequence: TGTGCCAGCAGCTTAGGCTGGGACATCAATGAGCAGTTCTTC. Encoded protein: CASSLGWDINEQFF.

This chain connects TRBV7-9 to TRBJ1-1, with 8 positions matching TRBD1. Germline V gene sequence: CDR1 SEHNR, CDR2 FQNEAQ (reference sequence). This CDR3 has 14 residues. J was trimmed by 4 bases and V by 5 bases; bases with no gene match: 6. CDR3 coding DNA: TGTGCCAGCAGCCCCAGGGGGCAAGGCACTGAAGCTTTCTTT. It yields the protein CASSPRGQGTEAFF.

The rearrangement uses TRBV28 and TRBJ2-7, with 10 nucleotides matching TRBD1. CDR1 is MDHEN, CDR2 SYDVKM, per germline. CDR3 length equals 15 residues. With V trimmed by 7 bases and J by 3 bases, 9 bases remained unmatched. CDR3 region: CASTLPRDRGYEQYF. CDR3 nucleotides: TGTGCCAGCACCCTCCCCCGGGACAGGGGCTACGAGCAGTACTTC.

The V gene is TRBV19, the J gene TRBJ1-5; 8 bases map to TRBD1. Germline trimming cut 6 bases from V and 3 bases from J; bases unmatched to any gene: 7. The CDR3 length is 15 residues. CDR1 and CDR2 from the germline V gene are LNHDA and SQIVND (reference sequence). CDR3 DNA: TGTGCCAGTAGGACAGGGGATGGTTCCAATCAGCCCCAGCATTTT. Protein: CASRTGDGSNQPQHF.

The chain joins TRBV27 to TRBJ2-2; a possible D gene is TRBD2 (5 bases). From germline, CDR1 is MNHEY and CDR2 SMNVEV (reference sequence). Trimming shortened V by 6 bases and J by 1 base, and 6 bases separated the two germline ends. The length of the CDR3 is 13 residues. This CDR3 is CASRDWNTGELFF. The CDR3 region has the DNA TGTGCCAGCAGGGACTGGAACACCGGGGAGCTGTTTTTT.

The CDR3 protein is CASSLGASGFTTGELFF. CDR3 bases: TGTGCCAGCAGCTTAGGCGCTAGCGGGTTTACCACCGGGGAGCTGTTTTTT. The chain combines TRBV11-3 with TRBJ2-2, with 8 bases identical to TRBD2. With V trimmed by 1 base and J by 4 bases, 8 bases remained unmatched. The CDR3 contains 17 residues. Germline assignment: CDR1 SGHNT and CDR2 YENEEA.

This clone was seen more than once but under ten times. The V call is TRBV30, the J call TRBJ1-1; the D gene is possibly TRBD1 (6 bases). CDR3 length: 15 amino acids. Trimming took off 3 bases at V and 1 base at J, with 15 bases between the two ends. CDR1 and CDR2 from the germline V gene are GTSNPN and SVGIG (reference sequence). DNA of the CDR3: TGTGCCTGGAGGGGCATGGGGACATGGAACACTGAAGCTTTCTTT. It encodes CAWRGMGTWNTEAFF.

This chain links TRBV7-8 with TRBJ2-1, with unresolved D. V was clipped by 1 base and J by 5 bases, with 9 bases between them. Germline V gene sequence: CDR1 SGHVS, CDR2 FQNEAQ. There are 14 residues in the CDR3. CDR3 coding DNA: TGTGCCAGCAGCTTAGATCGGAGAGACAATGAGCAGTTCTTC. Protein: CASSLDRRDNEQFF.

DNA for the CDR3: TGTGCCAGCAGCTTAGGCAGGGGAAACACCATATATTTT. It specifies CASSLGRGNTIYF. The chain employs TRBV13 and TRBJ1-3; no clear D gene. Germline CDR1 reads PRHDT; CDR2 reads FYEKMQ (reference sequence). CDR3 length: 13 amino acids. Trimming cost V 0 bases and J 4 bases, with 4 bases left between them.

This clone appeared once. This chain links TRBV6-5 with TRBJ2-2; 8 positions agree with TRBD1. This CDR3 is built from 15 residues. J lost 4 bases, V lost 3 bases, and 4 bases had no gene match. Germline CDR1 reads MNHEY; CDR2 reads SVGAGI. The CDR3 coding sequence is TGTGCCAGCAGTTATCACGGACAGGGCACCGGGGAGCTGTTTTTT. Amino acid sequence: CASSYHGQGTGELFF.

The chain uses TRBV19 and TRBJ2-7, with 12 positions matching TRBD2. The trim removed 5 bases at V and 3 bases at J, leaving 8 bases unmatched. The CDR3 totals 16 residues. Germline V gene sequence: CDR1 LNHDA, CDR2 SQIVND (reference sequence). This CDR3 reads CASSSLAGGPDYEQYF. As DNA, the CDR3 is TGTGCCAGTAGTTCCCTAGCGGGAGGGCCGGACTACGAGCAGTACTTC.

The chain combines TRBV6-1 with TRBJ1-3; the match to TRBD1 covers 9 bases. CDR1 is MNHNS and CDR2 is SASEGT in the germline V gene. The CDR3 runs to 17 residues. The trim removed 4 bases at V and 0 bases at J, leaving 7 bases unmatched. In nucleotides, the CDR3 is TGTGCCAGCAGTGGGTCGACAGGGGGGAGCTCTGGAAACACCATATATTTT. This gives the protein CASSGSTGGSSGNTIYF.

The rearrangement links TRBV28 to TRBJ1-2; 7 nucleotides align to TRBD1. CDR1 is MDHEN, CDR2 SYDVKM, per germline. The CDR3 contains 14 residues. The V and J ends lost 7 bases and 2 bases, in that order; junction bases with no gene match: 7. The chain's CDR3 is CASTEPGQNYGYTF. The CDR3 bases are TGTGCCAGCACTGAACCGGGACAGAACTATGGCTACACCTTC.

The chain links TRBV27 to TRBJ1-1; a weak D match, TRBD1 (6 bases). V was trimmed by 6 bases and J by 1 base, leaving 15 bases between them. The CDR3 spans 15 residues. Germline V gene lookup returns CDR1 MNHEY and CDR2 SMNVEV (reference sequence). The CDR3 nucleotides read TGTGCCAGCAGCTCTCACCCGACAGGGAACACTGAAGCTTTCTTT. Protein: CASSSHPTGNTEAFF.

This rearrangement joins TRBV7-9 to TRBJ2-1, with 8 bases that match TRBD2. The CDR3 consists of 14 residues. Germline CDR1 reads SEHNR; CDR2 reads FQNEAQ (reference sequence). After removal of 5 bases from V and 5 bases from J, the junction contained 5 bases not matched to a gene. The chain's CDR3 is CASSRLAGNNEQFF. As DNA, the CDR3 is TGTGCCAGCAGCCGTTTAGCGGGAAACAATGAGCAGTTCTTC.

This rearrangement joins TRBV11-2 to TRBJ2-7; D gene uncertain. CDR3 length equals 14 residues. Germline V CDR1 and CDR2: SGHAT, FQNNGV. The V and J ends lost 4 bases and 1 base respectively, with 11 bases between them. The CDR3 DNA sequence: TGTGCCAGCAGCTCGTATACAGATTCCTACGAGCAGTACTTC. As protein: CASSSYTDSYEQYF.

This chain connects TRBV7-3 to TRBJ2-7, with 8 bases that match TRBD2. CDR1 and CDR2 from the germline V gene are SGHTA and FQGTGA. CDR3 length: 14 residues. V lost 5 bases, J lost 0 bases, and 3 bases stayed unmatched. The CDR3 coding sequence is TGTGCCAGCAGCCTAGCGGGCCCCTCCTACGAGCAGTACTTC. It is translated as CASSLAGPSYEQYF.

This sequence joins TRBV5-4 and TRBJ1-1, with 10 bases identical to TRBD1. Germline-derived CDR1 and CDR2 are SGHNT and YYREEE (reference sequence). After removal of 4 bases from V and 3 bases from J, the junction contained 9 bases not matched to a gene. CDR3 size: 16 residues. CDR3 bases: TGTGCCAGCAGCCCCAAATTGGGGACAGGGGACACTGAAGCTTTCTTT. It codes for CASSPKLGTGDTEAFF.

The rearrangement links TRBV6-5 to TRBJ2-1; 8 bases agree with TRBD2. CDR1 is MNHEY and CDR2 is SVGAGI in the germline V gene. CDR3 length: 14 residues. V trimming: 2 bases; J trimming: 5 bases; junction bases outside the gene matches: 2. DNA for the CDR3: TGTGCCAGCAGTTACCCGGGAGGGCACAATGAGCAGTTCTTC. Translated, it gives CASSYPGGHNEQFF.

The CDR3 is CGGRWLGGKAFF. CDR3 in DNA: TGTGGGGGGAGGTGGCTAGGGGGCAAGGCTTTCTTT. V gene TRBV30 combines with J gene TRBJ1-1; TRBD1 matches at 7 bases. The CDR3 is made up of 12 amino acids. Germline CDR1 and CDR2: GTSNPN and SVGIG (reference sequence).

The chain's CDR3 is CASSHPAELAGEPGANVLTF. The CDR3 bases are TGTGCCAGCAGCCACCCCGCGGAGCTAGCGGGAGAACCCGGGGCCAACGTCCTGACTTTC. The V gene is TRBV4-2, the J gene TRBJ2-6; 10 positions match TRBD2. After removal of 3 bases from V and 4 bases from J, the junction contained 15 bases not matched to a gene. This CDR3 has 20 amino acids. CDR1 LGHNA and CDR2 YNFKEQ come from the germline V gene.

This clone occurred once. V and J are TRBV11-3 and TRBJ2-3, with no clear D. This CDR3 spans 14 amino acids. V was clipped by 3 bases and J by 1 base, with 8 bases between them. CDR1 SGHNT and CDR2 YENEEA come from the germline V gene. CDR3: CASSLGSGTDTQYF. In DNA form, the CDR3 reads TGTGCCAGCAGCTTGGGCTCTGGCACAGATACGCAGTATTTT.

The genes are TRBV27 and TRBJ2-7, with 9 bases aligning to TRBD2. Unmatched junction bases numbered 8, after V lost 5 bases and J lost 3 bases. The CDR3 totals 15 residues. In germline, CDR1 is MNHEY, CDR2 SMNVEV (reference sequence). CDR3 DNA sequence: TGTGCCAGCAGTCCCTTAGCGGGAGATAGCTACGAGCAGTACTTC. Encoded protein: CASSPLAGDSYEQYF.

The chain is built from TRBV11-2 and TRBJ1-1; D is possibly TRBD1 (5 bases). CDR3 length: 13 amino acids. Trimming left V 6 bases short and J 1 base short, with 9 bases between. Germline CDR1 SGHAT, CDR2 FQNNGV. In DNA, the CDR3 is TGTGCCAGCAGTTCCGACAGGAACACTGAAGCTTTCTTT. Protein product: CASSSDRNTEAFF.

The J gene is TRBJ2-7, the V gene TRBV20-1; D unresolved. The CDR3 has 10 amino acids. CDR1 DFQATT and CDR2 SNEGSKA come from the germline V gene (reference sequence). V gave up 3 bases and J gave up 4 bases, with 4 bases separating them. The CDR3 DNA sequence: TGCAGTGCTAGCTTGTACGAGCAGTACTTC. Its translation is CSASLYEQYF.

The V call is TRBV28, the J call TRBJ1-2; 7 nucleotides agree with TRBD1. The CDR3 has 12 amino acids. J lost 8 bases, V lost 4 bases, and 4 bases had no gene match. CDR1 is MDHEN and CDR2 is SYDVKM in the germline V gene. CDR3 sequence (DNA): TGTGCCAGCAGTTCGGAAGGGGGCGGCTACACCTTC. It is translated as CASSSEGGGYTF.

V gene TRBV29-1 combines with J gene TRBJ2-1, with 7 bases identical to TRBD2. This CDR3 spans 14 amino acids. Germline-derived CDR1 and CDR2 are SQVTM and ANQGSEA. Trimming removed 1 base from V and 4 bases from J; junction bases left unmatched: 4. The CDR3 loop reads CSVEGGEGYNEQFF. The CDR3 DNA is TGCAGCGTTGAAGGGGGGGAGGGGTACAATGAGCAGTTCTTC.

This chain connects TRBV10-2 to TRBJ2-7, with TRBD2 matching over 10 bases. The CDR3 length is 16 residues. V shed 0 bases and J 3 bases; nucleotides not matched to a gene: 5. In germline, CDR1 is WSHSY, CDR2 SAAADI. The CDR3 region is CASSESWTSGLYEQYF. CDR3 bases: TGCGCCAGCAGTGAGTCATGGACTAGCGGCCTCTACGAGCAGTACTTC.

The genes are TRBV2 and TRBJ1-4; 7 nucleotides match TRBD1. Germline lookup yields CDR1 SNHLY and CDR2 FYNNEI. This CDR3 has 15 residues. The V gene end was trimmed by 6 bases and the J gene end by 1 base; junction bases not matched to a gene: 5. CDR3: CASRTGTVTNEKLFF. The CDR3 DNA sequence: TGTGCCAGCAGGACAGGGACAGTAACTAATGAAAAACTGTTTTTT.